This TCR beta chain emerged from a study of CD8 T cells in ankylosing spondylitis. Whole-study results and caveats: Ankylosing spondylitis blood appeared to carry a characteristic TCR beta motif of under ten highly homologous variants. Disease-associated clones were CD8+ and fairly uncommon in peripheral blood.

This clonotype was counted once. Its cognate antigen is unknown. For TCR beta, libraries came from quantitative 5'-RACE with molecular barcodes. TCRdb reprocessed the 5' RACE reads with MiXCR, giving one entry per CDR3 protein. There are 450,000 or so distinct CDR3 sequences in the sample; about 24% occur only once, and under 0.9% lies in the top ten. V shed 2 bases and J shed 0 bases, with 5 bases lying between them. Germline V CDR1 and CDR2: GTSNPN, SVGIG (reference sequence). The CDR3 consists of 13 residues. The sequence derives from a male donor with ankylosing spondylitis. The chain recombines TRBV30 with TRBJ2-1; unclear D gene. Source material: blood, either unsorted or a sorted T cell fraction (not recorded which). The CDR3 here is CAWSISSYNEQFF. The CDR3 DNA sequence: TGTGCCTGGAGTATCAGCTCCTACAATGAGCAGTTCTTC.